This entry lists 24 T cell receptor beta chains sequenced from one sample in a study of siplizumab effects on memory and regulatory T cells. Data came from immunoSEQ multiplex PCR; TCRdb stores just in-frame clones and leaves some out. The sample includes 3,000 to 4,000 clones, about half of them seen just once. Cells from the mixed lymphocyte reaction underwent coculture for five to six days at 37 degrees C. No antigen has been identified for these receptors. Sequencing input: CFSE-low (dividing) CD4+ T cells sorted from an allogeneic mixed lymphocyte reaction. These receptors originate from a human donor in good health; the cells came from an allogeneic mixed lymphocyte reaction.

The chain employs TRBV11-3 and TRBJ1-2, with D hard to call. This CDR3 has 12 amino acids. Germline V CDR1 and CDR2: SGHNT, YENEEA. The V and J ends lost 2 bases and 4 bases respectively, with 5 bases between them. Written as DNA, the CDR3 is TGTGCCAGCAGCTTATCCGGCTATGGCTACACCTTC. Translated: CASSLSGYGYTF.

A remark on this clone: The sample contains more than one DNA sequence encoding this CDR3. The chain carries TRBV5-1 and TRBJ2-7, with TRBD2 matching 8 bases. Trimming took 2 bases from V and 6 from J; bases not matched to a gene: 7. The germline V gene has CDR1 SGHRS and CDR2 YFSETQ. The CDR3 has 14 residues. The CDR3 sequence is CASSLVTRGGEQYF. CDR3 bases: TGCGCCAGCAGCTTAGTAACTCGGGGGGGCGAGCAGTACTTC.

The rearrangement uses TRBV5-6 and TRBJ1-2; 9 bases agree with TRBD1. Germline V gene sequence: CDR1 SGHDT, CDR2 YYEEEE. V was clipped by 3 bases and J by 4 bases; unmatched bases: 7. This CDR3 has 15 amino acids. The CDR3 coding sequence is TGTGCCAGCAGCTCGCCCGGGACAGGGCTCTATGGCTACACCTTC. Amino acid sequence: CASSSPGTGLYGYTF.

The chain's CDR3 is CASSEKNSYEQYF. In nucleotides, the CDR3 is TGTGCCAGCAGCGAAAAGAACTCCTACGAGCAGTACTTC. This chain joins TRBV5-7 and TRBJ2-7, with D uncertain. TRBV5-7 is given ORF status, its function remaining uncertain. The CDR3 is made up of 13 amino acids. V dropped 4 bases and J dropped 0 bases, with 8 bases sitting between them.

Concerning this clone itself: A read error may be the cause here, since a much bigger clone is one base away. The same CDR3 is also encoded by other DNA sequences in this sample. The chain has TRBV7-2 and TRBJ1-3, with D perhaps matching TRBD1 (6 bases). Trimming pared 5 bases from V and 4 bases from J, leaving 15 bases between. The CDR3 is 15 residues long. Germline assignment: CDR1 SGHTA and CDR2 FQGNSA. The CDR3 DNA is TGTGCCAGCAGCGTACAGGGTCAGGAAGGAAACACCATATATTTT. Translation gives CASSVQGQEGNTIYF.

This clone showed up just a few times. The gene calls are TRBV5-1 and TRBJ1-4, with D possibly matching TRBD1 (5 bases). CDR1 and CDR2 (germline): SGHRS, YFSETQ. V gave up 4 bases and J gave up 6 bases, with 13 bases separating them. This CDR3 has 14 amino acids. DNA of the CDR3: TGCGCCAGCAGCCTAGACGGGGCGGATGAAAAACTGTTTTTT. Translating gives CASSLDGADEKLFF.

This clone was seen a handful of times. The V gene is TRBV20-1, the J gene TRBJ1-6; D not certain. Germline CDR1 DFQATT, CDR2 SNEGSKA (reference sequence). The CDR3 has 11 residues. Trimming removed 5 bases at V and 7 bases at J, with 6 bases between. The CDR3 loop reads CSAASNSPLHF. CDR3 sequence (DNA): TGCAGTGCTGCGAGCAATTCACCCCTCCACTTT.

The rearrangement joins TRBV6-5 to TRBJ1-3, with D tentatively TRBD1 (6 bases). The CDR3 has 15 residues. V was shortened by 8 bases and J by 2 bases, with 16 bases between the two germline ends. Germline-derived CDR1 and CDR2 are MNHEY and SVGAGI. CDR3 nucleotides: TGTGCCAGCTGCCGGGACATAGTCGCTGGAAACACCATATATTTT. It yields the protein CASCRDIVAGNTIYF.

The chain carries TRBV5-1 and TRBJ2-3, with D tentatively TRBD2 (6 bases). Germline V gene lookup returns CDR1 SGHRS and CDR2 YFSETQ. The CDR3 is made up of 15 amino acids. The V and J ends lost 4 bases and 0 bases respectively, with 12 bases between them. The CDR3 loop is CASSARAGSTDTQYF. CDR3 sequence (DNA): TGCGCCAGCAGCGCTCGAGCGGGCAGCACAGATACGCAGTATTTT. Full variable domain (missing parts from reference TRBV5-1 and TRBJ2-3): KAGVTQTPRYLIKTRGQQVTLSCSPISGHRSVSWYQQTPGQGLQFLFEYFSETQRNKGNFPGRFSGRQFSNSRSEMNVSTLELGDSALYLCASSARAGSTDTQYFGPGTRLTVL.

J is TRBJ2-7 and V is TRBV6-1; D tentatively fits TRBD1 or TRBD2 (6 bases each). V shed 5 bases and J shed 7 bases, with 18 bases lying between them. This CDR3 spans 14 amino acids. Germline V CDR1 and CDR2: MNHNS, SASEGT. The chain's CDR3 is CASSSSRGGREQYF. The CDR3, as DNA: TGTGCCAGCAGTTCCAGCAGGGGAGGTAGGGAGCAGTACTTC.

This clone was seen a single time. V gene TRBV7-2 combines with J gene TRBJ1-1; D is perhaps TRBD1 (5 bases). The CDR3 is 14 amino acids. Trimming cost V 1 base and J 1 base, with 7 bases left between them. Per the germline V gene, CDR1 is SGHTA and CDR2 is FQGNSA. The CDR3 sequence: CASSLVRGNTEAFF. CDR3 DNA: TGTGCCAGCAGCTTAGTAAGGGGGAACACTGAAGCTTTCTTT.

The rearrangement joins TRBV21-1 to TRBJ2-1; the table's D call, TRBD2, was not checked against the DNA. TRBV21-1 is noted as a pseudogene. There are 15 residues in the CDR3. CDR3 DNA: TGTGCCAGCAATACGGAGCGGGGCTATTACAATGAGCAGTTCTTC. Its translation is CASNTERGYYNEQFF.

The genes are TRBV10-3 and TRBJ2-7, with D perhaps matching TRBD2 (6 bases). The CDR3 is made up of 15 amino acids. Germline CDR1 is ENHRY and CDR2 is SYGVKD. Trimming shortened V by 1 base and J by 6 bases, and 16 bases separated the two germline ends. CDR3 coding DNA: TGTGCCATCAGTGAGTGGGACTCCCCCCCTCCCGAGCAGTACTTC. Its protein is CAISEWDSPPPEQYF.

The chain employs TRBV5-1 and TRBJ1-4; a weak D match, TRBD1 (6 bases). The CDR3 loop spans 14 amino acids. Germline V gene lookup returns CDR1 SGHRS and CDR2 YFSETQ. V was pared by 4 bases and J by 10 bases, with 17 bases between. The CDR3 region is CASSLRPGDGKLFF. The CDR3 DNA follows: TGCGCCAGCAGCCTCCGTCCAGGGGACGGAAAACTGTTTTTT.

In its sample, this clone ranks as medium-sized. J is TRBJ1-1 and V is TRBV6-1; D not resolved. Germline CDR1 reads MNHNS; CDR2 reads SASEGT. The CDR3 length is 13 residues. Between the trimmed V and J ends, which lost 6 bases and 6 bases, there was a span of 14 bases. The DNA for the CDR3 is TGTGCCAGCAGGGTGGTCGTGGGTGCTGAAGCTTTCTTT. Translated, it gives CASRVVVGAEAFF.

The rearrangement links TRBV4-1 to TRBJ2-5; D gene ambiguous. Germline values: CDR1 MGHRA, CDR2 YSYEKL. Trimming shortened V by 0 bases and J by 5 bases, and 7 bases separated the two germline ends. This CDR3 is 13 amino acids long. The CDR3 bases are TGCGCCAGCAGCCAAGATCTAGTGGAGACCCAGTACTTC. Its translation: CASSQDLVETQYF.

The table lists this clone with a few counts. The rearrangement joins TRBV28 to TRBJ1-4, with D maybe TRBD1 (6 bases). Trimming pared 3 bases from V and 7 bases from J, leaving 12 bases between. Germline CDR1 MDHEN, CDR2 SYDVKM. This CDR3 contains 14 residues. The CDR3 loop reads CASSLRGGGEKLFF. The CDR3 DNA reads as TGTGCCAGCAGTTTGAGGGGGGGCGGTGAAAAACTGTTTTTT.

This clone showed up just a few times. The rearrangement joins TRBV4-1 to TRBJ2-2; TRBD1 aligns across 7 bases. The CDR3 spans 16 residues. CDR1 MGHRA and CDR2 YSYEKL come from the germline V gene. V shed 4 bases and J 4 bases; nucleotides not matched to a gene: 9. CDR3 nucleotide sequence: TGCGCCAGCAGCCCTGCACAGGGGCCTATCACCGGGGAGCTGTTTTTT. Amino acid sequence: CASSPAQGPITGELFF.

The CDR3 nucleotides read TGTGCCACCAGCACCGGCAGGGACAGGGACACCATATATTTT. Residues: CATSTGRDRDTIYF. J is TRBJ1-3 and V is TRBV15, with 9 nucleotides matching TRBD1. The germline gives CDR1 LNHNV, CDR2 YYDKDF (reference sequence). V was clipped by 4 bases and J by 8 bases; unmatched bases: 6. The CDR3 loop spans 14 amino acids.

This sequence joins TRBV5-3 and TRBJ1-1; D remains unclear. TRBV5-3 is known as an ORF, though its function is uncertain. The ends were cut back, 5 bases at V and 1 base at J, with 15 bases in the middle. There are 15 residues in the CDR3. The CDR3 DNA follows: TGTGCCAGAAGGGACGACATGTACGGGAACACTGAAGCTTTCTTT. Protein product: CARRDDMYGNTEAFF.

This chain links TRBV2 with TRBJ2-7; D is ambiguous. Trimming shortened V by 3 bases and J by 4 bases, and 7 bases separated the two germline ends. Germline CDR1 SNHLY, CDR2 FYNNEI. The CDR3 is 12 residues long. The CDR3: CASSDGVYEQYF. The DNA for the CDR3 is TGTGCCAGCAGTGATGGGGTATACGAGCAGTACTTC.

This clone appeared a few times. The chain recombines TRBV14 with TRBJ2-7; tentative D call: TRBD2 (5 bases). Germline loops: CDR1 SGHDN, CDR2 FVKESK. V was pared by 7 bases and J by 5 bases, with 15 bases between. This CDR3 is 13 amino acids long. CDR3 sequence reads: CASNPSGLDEQYF. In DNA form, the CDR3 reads TGTGCCAGCAACCCATCAGGACTCGACGAGCAGTACTTC.

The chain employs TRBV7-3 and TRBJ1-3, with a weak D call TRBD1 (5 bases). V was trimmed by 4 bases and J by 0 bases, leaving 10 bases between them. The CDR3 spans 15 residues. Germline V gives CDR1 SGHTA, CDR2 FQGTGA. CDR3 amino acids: CASSSMGLSGNTIYF. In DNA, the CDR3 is TGTGCCAGCAGCTCTATGGGACTCTCTGGAAACACCATATATTTT. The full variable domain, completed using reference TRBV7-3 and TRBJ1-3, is GAGVSQTPSNKVTEKGKYVELRCDPISGHTALYWYRQSLGQGPEFLIYFQGTGAADDSGLPNDRFFAVRPEGSVSTLKIQRTERGDSAVYLCASSSMGLSGNTIYFGEGSWLTVV.

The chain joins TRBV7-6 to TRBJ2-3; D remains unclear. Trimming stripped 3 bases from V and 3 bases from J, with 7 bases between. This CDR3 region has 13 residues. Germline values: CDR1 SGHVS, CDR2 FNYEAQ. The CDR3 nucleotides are TGTGCCAGCAGCTTCGGATCTACAGATACGCAGTATTTT. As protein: CASSFGSTDTQYF.